Below are 20 T cell receptor beta chains sequenced from a single sample in a study of blood T cell repertoires in COVID-19. Produced via immunoSEQ multiplex PCR; TCRdb's table is partial and in-frame only. Of 100,000 or so clones listed, 84% are singletons. What was sequenced was peripheral blood. The receptors shown here come from a human donor in a cohort sampled during active COVID-19.

This clone has a handful of counts. The V gene is TRBV2, the J gene TRBJ1-5; no clear D gene. CDR1 is SNHLY and CDR2 is FYNNEI in the germline V gene. V was trimmed by 4 bases and J by 7 bases, leaving 14 bases between them. The CDR3 extends over 14 amino acids. In DNA, the CDR3 is TGTGCCAGCAGTGTCGTAGAGAGGAACCAGCCCCAGCATTTT. Encoded protein: CASSVVERNQPQHF.

This chain links TRBV11-3 with TRBJ1-4; D is uncertain. Germline V CDR1 and CDR2: SGHNT, YENEEA. The V end lost 5 bases, the J end lost 10 bases, and 11 bases lay between the germline ends. The CDR3 length is 12 residues. CDR3 sequence reads: CASSAEVRKLFF. CDR3 DNA: TGTGCCAGCAGCGCAGAGGTGAGAAAACTGTTTTTT. The variable domain in full, with the rest retrieved from reference TRBV11-3 and TRBJ1-4, is EAGVVQSPRYKIIEKKQPVAFWCNPISGHNTLYWYLQNLGQGPELLIRYENEEAVDDSQLPKDRFSAERLKGVDSTLKIQPAELGDSAVYLCASSAEVRKLFFGSGTQLSVL.

This rearrangement joins TRBV29-1 to TRBJ2-1; 8 bases map to TRBD1. The CDR3 sequence is 14 residues long. The junction had 5 bases not matched to a gene; V was cut back by 6 bases and J by 1 base. Germline V gene sequence: CDR1 SQVTM, CDR2 ANQGSEA. The CDR3: CSVRQGLSYNEQFF. DNA of the CDR3: TGCAGCGTGAGACAGGGGTTATCCTACAATGAGCAGTTCTTC.

For the CDR3, the DNA is TGTGCCAGCAGGCTCGGGACAACTAATGAAAAACTGTTTTTT. Residues: CASRLGTTNEKLFF. This chain joins TRBV11-2 and TRBJ1-4; no firm D call. The CDR3 extends over 14 amino acids. Germline V lookup: CDR1 SGHAT, CDR2 FQNNGV. Between the trimmed V and J ends, which lost 6 bases and 0 bases, there was a span of 8 bases.

The sample holds one count of this clone. V is TRBV2 and J is TRBJ1-1; 8 nucleotides match TRBD1. The CDR3 runs 14 residues. Germline trimming cut 5 bases from V and 3 bases from J; bases unmatched to any gene: 5. The V gene's germline CDR1 is SNHLY and CDR2 FYNNEI. CDR3 loop: CASSYRGGDTEAFF. For the CDR3, the DNA is TGTGCCAGCAGTTACAGGGGGGGGGACACTGAAGCTTTCTTT.

The V gene is TRBV3-1 (or the pseudogene TRBV3-2), the J gene TRBJ2-6; no definite D call. Trimming shortened V by 4 bases and J by 0 bases, and 13 bases separated the two germline ends. The CDR3 length is 17 residues. Germline V gene lookup returns CDR1 LGHDT and CDR2 YNNKEL (reference sequence). CDR3 protein: CASSLSTVLSGANVLTF. CDR3 DNA: TGTGCCAGCAGCCTCTCGACTGTCCTCTCTGGGGCCAACGTCCTGACTTTC.

The gene calls are TRBV5-4 and TRBJ2-3, with 7 bases aligning to TRBD1. With V trimmed by 4 bases and J by 0 bases, 2 bases remained unmatched. CDR3 size: 14 residues. From germline, CDR1 is SGHNT and CDR2 YYREEE (reference sequence). Here the CDR3 reads CASSLTGSTDTQYF. CDR3 DNA: TGTGCCAGCAGCCTGACAGGGAGCACAGATACGCAGTATTTT.

V is TRBV7-2 and J is TRBJ2-1, with TRBD2 identical over 9 bases. This CDR3 comprises 15 residues. V trimming: 5 bases; J trimming: 3 bases; junction bases outside the gene matches: 5. Germline values: CDR1 SGHTA, CDR2 FQGNSA. CDR3 DNA: TGTGCCAGCAGCCCGTCTAGCGGGAACTACAATGAGCAGTTCTTC. Translation gives CASSPSSGNYNEQFF.

The rearrangement uses TRBV19 and TRBJ2-2; the match to TRBD2 covers 7 bases. After removal of 7 bases from V and 6 bases from J, the junction contained 5 bases not matched to a gene. The CDR3 has 13 residues. Per the germline V gene, CDR1 is LNHDA and CDR2 is SQIVND (reference sequence). The CDR3: CASIGLAAGELFF. For the CDR3, the DNA is TGTGCCAGTATTGGGCTAGCGGCCGGGGAGCTGTTTTTT.

The chain is built from TRBV6-6 and TRBJ2-6; D uncertain. Germline V gene sequence: CDR1 MNHNY, CDR2 SVGAGI (reference sequence). The germline V and J ends were trimmed by 6 bases and 4 bases, with 16 bases remaining between them. The CDR3 consists of 16 residues. CDR3 sequence: CASSPLSVSGANVLTF. CDR3 nucleotides: TGTGCCAGCAGCCCCCTGTCCGTAAGCGGGGCCAACGTCCTGACTTTC.

The chain employs TRBV6-2 or TRBV6-3 and TRBJ2-7; TRBD1 aligns across 10 bases. J gave up 7 bases and V 0 bases, and 6 bases lay outside the gene matches. Germline CDR1 is MNHEY and CDR2 is SVGEGT. The CDR3 is 15 residues long. CDR3 protein: CASSYSRDRGWEQYF. The DNA for the CDR3 is TGTGCCAGCAGTTACTCTCGGGACAGGGGCTGGGAGCAGTACTTC.

This rearrangement joins TRBV29-1 to TRBJ2-7, with a possible D match to TRBD2 (5 bases). CDR3 length: 12 residues. V was shortened by 7 bases and J by 0 bases, with 10 bases between the two germline ends. Germline-derived CDR1 and CDR2 are SQVTM and ANQGSEA. CDR3: CSATGISYEQYF. CDR3 sequence (DNA): TGCAGCGCAACCGGGATCTCCTACGAGCAGTACTTC.

The V and J genes are TRBV19 and TRBJ2-2, with D possibly being TRBD1 (6 bases). This CDR3 spans 14 amino acids. V was trimmed by 0 bases and J by 5 bases, leaving 7 bases between them. From germline, CDR1 is LNHDA and CDR2 SQIVND (reference sequence). The CDR3 coding sequence is TGTGCCAGTAGTATAGACAGGGGAACCGGGGAGCTGTTTTTT. Translated: CASSIDRGTGELFF. Looking up the rest from reference TRBV19 and TRBJ2-2 gives the full variable domain: DGGITQSPKYLFRKEGQNVTLSCEQNLNHDAMYWYRQDPGQGLRLIYYSQIVNDFQKGDIAEGYSVSREKKESFPLTVTSAQKNPTAFYLCASSIDRGTGELFFGEGSRLTVL.

Comments on this clone: The junction departs from the called germline gene at one end, perhaps through a read error. This rearrangement joins TRBV4-1 to TRBJ2-5; the match to TRBD1 covers 11 bases. CDR3 size: 13 residues. Germline CDR1 and CDR2: MGHRA and YSYEKL. The chain's CDR3 is CASSRTGGESHYF. The CDR3 nucleotides read TGCGCCAGCAGCAGGACAGGGGGCGAGTCCCATTACTTC.

The chain's CDR3 is CASSQEGGGGYNEQFF. In DNA form, the CDR3 reads TGTGCCAGCAGCCAAGAAGGTGGGGGGGGCTACAATGAGCAGTTCTTC. This chain links TRBV4-2 with TRBJ2-1; 7 bases line up with TRBD2. The CDR3 loop spans 16 amino acids. Germline V CDR1 and CDR2: LGHNA, YNFKEQ. Losses at the gene ends were 0 bases for V and 3 bases for J; bases not matched to a gene: 5.

The rearrangement links TRBV5-1 to TRBJ1-2; D unresolved. The CDR3 covers 15 residues. Trimming removed 0 bases from V and 8 bases from J, with 17 bases in between. From germline, CDR1 is SGHRS and CDR2 YFSETQ. CDR3 region: CASSLGTEHRGGYTF. The CDR3 DNA reads as TGCGCCAGCAGCTTGGGGACGGAACACCGGGGAGGCTACACCTTC.

The chain has TRBV29-1 and TRBJ2-1, with 10 bases matching TRBD2. Trimming removed 1 base from V and 7 bases from J; junction bases left unmatched: 4. CDR3 size: 14 residues. Germline loops: CDR1 SQVTM, CDR2 ANQGSEA. The CDR3 sequence is CSVEAGTSVNEQFF. In DNA, the CDR3 is TGCAGCGTTGAAGCTGGGACTAGCGTGAATGAGCAGTTCTTC.

The rearrangement uses TRBV9 and TRBJ2-7; D might be TRBD1 (6 bases). Trimming removed 1 base at V and 0 bases at J, with 26 bases between. CDR3 length equals 20 residues. The germline gives CDR1 SGDLS, CDR2 YYNGEE. The CDR3 sequence: CASSVRNRGRGIWGSYEQYF. In nucleotides, the CDR3 is TGTGCCAGCAGCGTACGTAATCGGGGCAGGGGTATTTGGGGCTCCTACGAGCAGTACTTC.

This clone was found once. This chain links TRBV7-6 with TRBJ1-4, with TRBD1 as a possible D gene (5 bases). Germline V gene lookup returns CDR1 SGHVS and CDR2 FNYEAQ. This CDR3 spans 15 amino acids. The V and J ends lost 5 bases and 5 bases respectively, with 15 bases between them. CDR3 in DNA: TGTGCCAGCAGCCGGGGGGTCAGAGAGAATGAAAAACTGTTTTTT. Translated: CASSRGVRENEKLFF.

CDR3 sequence reads: CASSYSTGEGTGELFF. CDR3 sequence (DNA): TGTGCCAGCAGTTACTCTACAGGGGAAGGGACCGGGGAGCTGTTTTTT. The chain employs TRBV6-5 and TRBJ2-2; 7 positions agree with TRBD1. The CDR3 runs 16 residues. The germline gives CDR1 MNHEY, CDR2 SVGAGI. With 0 bases clipped from V and 5 bases from J, the junction kept 6 bases outside the gene matches.